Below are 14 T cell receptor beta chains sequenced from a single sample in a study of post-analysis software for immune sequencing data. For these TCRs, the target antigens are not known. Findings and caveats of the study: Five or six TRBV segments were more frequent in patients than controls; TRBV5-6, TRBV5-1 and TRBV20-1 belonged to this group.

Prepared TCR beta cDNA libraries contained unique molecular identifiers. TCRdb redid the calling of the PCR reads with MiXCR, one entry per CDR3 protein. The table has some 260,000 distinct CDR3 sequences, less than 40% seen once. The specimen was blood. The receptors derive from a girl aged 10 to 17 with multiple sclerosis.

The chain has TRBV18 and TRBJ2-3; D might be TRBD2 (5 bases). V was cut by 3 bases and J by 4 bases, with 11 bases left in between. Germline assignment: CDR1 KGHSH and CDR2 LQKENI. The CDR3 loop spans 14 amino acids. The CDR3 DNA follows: TGTGCCAGCTCACCCATCCGGGAAGCAGATACGCAGTATTTT. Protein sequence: CASSPIREADTQYF.

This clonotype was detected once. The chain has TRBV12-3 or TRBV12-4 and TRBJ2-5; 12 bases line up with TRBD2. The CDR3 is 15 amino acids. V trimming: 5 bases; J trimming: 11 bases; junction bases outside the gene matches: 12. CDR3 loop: CASSQSLAGGDEQYF. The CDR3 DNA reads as TGTGCCAGCAGTCAATCACTAGCGGGAGGTGATGAGCAGTACTTC.

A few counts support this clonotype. The CDR3 sequence: CASSATGTGRGSSYNSPLHF. The CDR3 DNA reads TGTGCCAGCAGCGCGACCGGGACAGGGCGGGGGAGCTCCTATAATTCACCCCTCCACTTT. V is TRBV7-2 and J is TRBJ1-6; 9 bases are shared with TRBD1. V was clipped by 5 bases and J by 0 bases; unmatched bases: 14. Per the germline V gene, CDR1 is SGHTA and CDR2 is FQGNSA. The CDR3 extends over 20 amino acids.

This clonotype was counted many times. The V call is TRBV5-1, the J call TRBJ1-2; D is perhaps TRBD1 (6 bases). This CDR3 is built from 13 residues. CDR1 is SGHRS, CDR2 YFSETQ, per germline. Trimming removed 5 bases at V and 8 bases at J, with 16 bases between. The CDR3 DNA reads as TGCGCCAGCAGGCCCGGGGGGGGCGAAGGCTACACCTTC. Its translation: CASRPGGGEGYTF.

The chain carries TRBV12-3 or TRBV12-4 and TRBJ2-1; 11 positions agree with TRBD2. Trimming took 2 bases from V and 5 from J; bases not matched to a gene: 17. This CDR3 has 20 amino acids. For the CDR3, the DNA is TGTGCCAGCAGTTTAAAGGCCGGGACTAGCGGATCTACTTACCACAATGAGCAGTTCTTC. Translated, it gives CASSLKAGTSGSTYHNEQFF.

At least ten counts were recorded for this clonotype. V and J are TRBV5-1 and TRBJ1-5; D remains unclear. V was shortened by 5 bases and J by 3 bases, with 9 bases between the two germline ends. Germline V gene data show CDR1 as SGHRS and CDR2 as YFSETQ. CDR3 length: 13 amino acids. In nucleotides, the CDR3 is TGCGCCAGCAGTCCTGGCCCCAATCAGCCCCAGCATTTT. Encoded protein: CASSPGPNQPQHF.

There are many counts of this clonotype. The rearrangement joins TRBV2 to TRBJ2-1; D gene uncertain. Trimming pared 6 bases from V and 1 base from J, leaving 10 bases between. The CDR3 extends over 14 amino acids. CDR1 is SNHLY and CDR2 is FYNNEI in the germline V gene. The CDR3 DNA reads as TGTGCCAGCAGAGGACGAGATTCCTACAATGAGCAGTTCTTC. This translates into CASRGRDSYNEQFF.

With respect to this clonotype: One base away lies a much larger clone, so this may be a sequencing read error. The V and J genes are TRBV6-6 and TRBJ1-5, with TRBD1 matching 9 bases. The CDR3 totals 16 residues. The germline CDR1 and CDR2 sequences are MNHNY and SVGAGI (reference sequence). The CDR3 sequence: CTSSTGQGRAGQPQHF. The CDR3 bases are TGTACCAGCAGCACCGGACAGGGGAGGGCAGGTCAGCCCCAGCATTTT.

CDR3: CASSLTGLGNTEAFF. As DNA, the CDR3 is TGTGCCAGCAGTTTGACAGGGTTGGGGAACACTGAAGCTTTCTTT. The genes are TRBV12-3 or TRBV12-4 and TRBJ1-1, with TRBD1 matching over 7 bases. Germline trimming cut 3 bases from V and 1 base from J; bases unmatched to any gene: 5. This CDR3 comprises 15 residues.

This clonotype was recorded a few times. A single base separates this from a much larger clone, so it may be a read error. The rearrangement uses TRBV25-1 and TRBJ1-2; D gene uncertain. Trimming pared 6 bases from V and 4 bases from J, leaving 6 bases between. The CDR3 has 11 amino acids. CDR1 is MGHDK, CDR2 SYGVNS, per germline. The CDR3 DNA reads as TGTGCCAGCAGGGCGAGCTATGGCTACACCTTC. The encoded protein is CASRASYGYTF.

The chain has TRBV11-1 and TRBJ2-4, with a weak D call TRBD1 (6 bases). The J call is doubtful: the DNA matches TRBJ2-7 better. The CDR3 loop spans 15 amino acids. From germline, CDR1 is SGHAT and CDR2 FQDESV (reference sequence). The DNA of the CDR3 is TGTGCCAGCAGCCTACAGGGATCGGCCGCCTACGAGCAGTACTTC. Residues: CASSLQGSAAYEQYF.

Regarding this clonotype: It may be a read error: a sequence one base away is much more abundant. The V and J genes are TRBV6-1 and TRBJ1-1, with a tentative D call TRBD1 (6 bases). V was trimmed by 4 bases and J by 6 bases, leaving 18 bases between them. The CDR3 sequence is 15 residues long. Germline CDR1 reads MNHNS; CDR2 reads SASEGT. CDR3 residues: CASSVRNRESAEAFF. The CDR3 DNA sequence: TGTGCCAGCAGTGTCCGGAACAGGGAAAGTGCTGAAGCTTTCTTT.

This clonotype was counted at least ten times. The CDR3 bases are TGTGCCACCCGAGGGACGGGAGAAAAACTGTTTTTT. This codes for CATRGTGEKLFF. This chain connects TRBV6-5 to TRBJ1-4, with D possibly TRBD1 on 5 matching bases. This CDR3 has 12 residues. Trimming removed 10 bases from V and 8 bases from J, with 14 bases in between. CDR1 MNHEY and CDR2 SVGAGI come from the germline V gene.

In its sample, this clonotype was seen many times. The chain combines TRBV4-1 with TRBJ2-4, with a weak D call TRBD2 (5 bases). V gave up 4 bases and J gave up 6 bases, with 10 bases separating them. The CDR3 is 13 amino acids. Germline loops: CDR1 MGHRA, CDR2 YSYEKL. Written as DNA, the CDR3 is TGCGCCAGCAGCCCTCAAGAGGGAAACATTCAGTACTTC. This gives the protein CASSPQEGNIQYF.